This TCR beta chain was observed in a study of control samples from healthy donors and cancer patients. V lost 0 bases and J lost 1; bases outside the gene matches: 4. The CDR3 consists of 16 residues. Germline assignment: CDR1 MNHEY and CDR2 SVGEGT. The method was immunoSEQ multiplex PCR; TCRdb's version includes in-frame clones alone and lacks a portion of them. The sample includes 150,000 to 200,000 clones, roughly 88% of them seen just once. The sequenced sample was blood. V and J are TRBV6-2 or TRBV6-3 and TRBJ1-1; 8 positions agree with TRBD1. The sequence derives from a man between 18 and 29 years old in good health. The CDR3 here is CASSYSQDRENTEAFF. The CDR3 DNA is TGTGCCAGCAGTTACTCACAGGACAGGGAGAACACTGAAGCTTTCTTT.